A single sample is the source of the 32 T cell receptor beta chains below, sequenced in a study of CD8 T cells in ankylosing spondylitis. TCRdb re-called the 5' RACE reads through MiXCR, storing one row per CDR3 protein. The sample lists over 30,000 distinct CDR3 sequences, roughly an eighth seen once, with about 30% in the top ten. Input material: synovial fluid, either unsorted or a sorted T cell fraction (not recorded which). The receptor source for this set is a male donor with ankylosing spondylitis.

This clonotype was picked up many times. The chain carries TRBV5-1 and TRBJ2-5; TRBD2 matches 7 bases. The V segment lost 0 bases and the J segment 1 base; nucleotides outside the gene matches: 6. The CDR3 runs to 16 residues. Germline values: CDR1 SGHRS, CDR2 YFSETQ. The CDR3 DNA reads TGCGCCAGCAGCTTGGAGGGCGGGGGAGTCCAAGAGACCCAGTACTTC. It specifies CASSLEGGGVQETQYF.

V and J are TRBV20-1 and TRBJ1-2, with D perhaps TRBD1 (6 bases). In germline, CDR1 is DFQATT, CDR2 SNEGSKA (reference sequence). CDR3 length: 14 residues. Deletions cut 2 bases from V and 4 bases from J, with 14 bases between. Written as DNA, the CDR3 is TGCAGTGCTAGAAGGGGGGGCCCCTCCTATGGCTACACCTTC. It encodes CSARRGGPSYGYTF.

The chain couples TRBV20-1 to TRBJ1-5; maybe TRBD1 (5 bases). The CDR3 totals 15 residues. Germline CDR1 reads DFQATT; CDR2 reads SNEGSKA (reference sequence). The V gene lost 4 bases and the J gene lost 3 bases, with 16 bases spanning the gap. CDR3 nucleotides: TGCAGTGCTACAAAAGACGGGACTCTCAATCAGCCCCAGCATTTT. This translates into CSATKDGTLNQPQHF.

The genes are TRBV4-1 and TRBJ1-1; 8 bases match TRBD1. Germline lookup yields CDR1 MGHRA and CDR2 YSYEKL. The V and J ends lost 7 bases and 4 bases, in that order; junction bases with no gene match: 17. CDR3 length: 17 residues. This CDR3 is CASKLGGHRGVPTEAFF. The CDR3 bases are TGCGCCAGCAAGTTGGGGGGACACAGGGGGGTGCCCACTGAAGCTTTCTTT.

By sample share, this clonotype is medium-sized. The chain carries TRBV20-1 and TRBJ2-7, with TRBD1 matching over 7 bases. Germline assignment: CDR1 DFQATT and CDR2 SNEGSKA (reference sequence). This CDR3 spans 14 amino acids. V gave up 6 bases and J gave up 5 bases; unmatched junction bases: 13. CDR3 sequence (DNA): TGCAGTGCATTGGGTGAGGGGGCGCTCCACGAGCAGTACTTC. Its protein product is CSALGEGALHEQYF.

This clonotype was counted many times. The V call is TRBV6-1, the J call TRBJ2-7; 10 bases fit TRBD1. Losses at the gene ends were 8 bases for V and 0 bases for J; bases not matched to a gene: 7. The CDR3 contains 15 residues. Germline V gene lookup returns CDR1 MNHNS and CDR2 SASEGT. The CDR3 loop is CASSETGGGSYEQYF. CDR3 DNA sequence: TGTGCCAGCTCTGAGACAGGGGGCGGCTCCTACGAGCAGTACTTC.

This clonotype occurred a few times. The chain uses TRBV5-1 and TRBJ2-3; tentatively, D is TRBD2 (7 bases). The CDR3 covers 15 residues. Germline V gene sequence: CDR1 SGHRS, CDR2 YFSETQ. Trimming pared 4 bases from V and 5 bases from J, leaving 17 bases between. The CDR3 region is CASSPGVVAGDTQYF. In DNA form, the CDR3 reads TGCGCCAGCAGCCCAGGGGTAGTAGCGGGAGATACGCAGTATTTT.

At least ten counts were recorded for this clonotype. The CDR3 sequence is CASSQAGDSSYEQYF. DNA for the CDR3: TGCGCCAGCAGCCAAGCTGGGGACAGCTCCTACGAGCAGTACTTC. The gene calls are TRBV4-3 and TRBJ2-7; the match to TRBD1 covers 7 bases. This CDR3 is 15 amino acids long. The germline gives CDR1 LGHNA, CDR2 YSLEER. The junction had 3 bases not matched to a gene; V was cut back by 1 base and J by 0 bases.

The chain joins TRBV6-5 to TRBJ2-7; D not resolved. With 3 bases removed from V and 1 base from J, the gap between germline ends came to 10 bases. Germline-derived CDR1 and CDR2 are MNHEY and SVGAGI. This CDR3 is built from 14 residues. The CDR3 DNA is TGTGCCAGCAGTTATACGGACGGTTCCTACGAGCAGTACTTC. Translation: CASSYTDGSYEQYF.

V gene TRBV7-9 combines with J gene TRBJ2-7; D gene uncertain. The V and J ends lost 5 bases and 2 bases respectively, with 7 bases between them. Germline CDR1 and CDR2: SEHNR and FQNEAQ (reference sequence). This CDR3 is built from 12 residues. The CDR3 nucleotides are TGTGCCAGCAGCCGTGTTGCCTACGAGCAGTACTTC. Translated: CASSRVAYEQYF. Variable domain in full (rest from reference TRBV7-9 and TRBJ2-7): DTGVSQNPRHKITKRGQNVTFRCDPISEHNRLYWYRQTLGQGPEFLTYFQNEAQLEKSRLLSDRFSAERPKGSFSTLEIQRTEQGDSAMYLCASSRVAYEQYFGPGTRLTVT.

This clonotype was counted at least ten times. The gene calls are TRBV7-9 and TRBJ2-7, with TRBD1 identical over 7 bases. Germline CDR1 is SEHNR and CDR2 is FQNEAQ (reference sequence). The CDR3 is 14 amino acids. V trimming: 7 bases; J trimming: 3 bases; junction bases outside the gene matches: 9. The CDR3 DNA follows: TGTGCCAGCACCAAAGGGGCAGGGGGCTACGAGCAGTACTTC. It encodes CASTKGAGGYEQYF.

This chain joins TRBV7-9 and TRBJ2-1; the match to TRBD1 covers 8 bases. CDR3 length: 16 amino acids. Unmatched junction bases numbered 11, after V lost 6 bases and J lost 4 bases. Germline V gene lookup returns CDR1 SEHNR and CDR2 FQNEAQ (reference sequence). The CDR3 nucleotides read TGTGCCAGCAGTCTCCGGGACAGGATTTATTACAATGAGCAGTTCTTC. This translates into CASSLRDRIYYNEQFF.

The chain employs TRBV6-1 and TRBJ2-7; 8 nucleotides line up with TRBD2. Germline CDR1 is MNHNS and CDR2 is SASEGT. CDR3 length equals 14 residues. The V segment lost 0 bases and the J segment 2 bases; nucleotides outside the gene matches: 0. For the CDR3, the DNA is TGTGCCAGCAGTGAAGCCGGGGGGGCCTACGAGCAGTACTTC. Amino acid sequence: CASSEAGGAYEQYF.

This clonotype has more than one count but fewer than ten. J is TRBJ2-2 and V is TRBV10-3; D remains unclear. The ends were cut back, 11 bases at V and 7 bases at J, with 11 bases in the middle. This CDR3 region has 11 residues. CDR1 is ENHRY and CDR2 is SYGVKD in the germline V gene. CDR3 nucleotide sequence: TGTGCCGTCGACTCGATCGGGGAGCTGTTTTTT. Amino acids: CAVDSIGELFF.

In its sample, this clonotype was seen a few times. The chain is built from TRBV7-9 and TRBJ2-7, with D possibly matching TRBD1 (5 bases). V shed 5 bases and J shed 5 bases, with 13 bases lying between them. Per germline, CDR1 SEHNR and CDR2 FQNEAQ (reference sequence). The CDR3 covers 13 residues. The DNA of the CDR3 is TGTGCCAGCAGCCCCCTTTACAGGAACGAGCAGTACTTC. Translation: CASSPLYRNEQYF. Combining the CDR3 with reference TRBV7-9 and TRBJ2-7 gives the whole variable domain DTGVSQNPRHKITKRGQNVTFRCDPISEHNRLYWYRQTLGQGPEFLTYFQNEAQLEKSRLLSDRFSAERPKGSFSTLEIQRTEQGDSAMYLCASSPLYRNEQYFGPGTRLTVT.

This clonotype was observed many times. The gene calls are TRBV6-1 and TRBJ2-7; D gene unclear. V was shortened by 0 bases and J by 4 bases, with 10 bases between the two germline ends. The CDR3 is 14 residues long. The germline gives CDR1 MNHNS, CDR2 SASEGT. CDR3 DNA sequence: TGTGCCAGCAGTGAAGCCCAGGAACCATACGAGCAGTACTTC. The encoded protein is CASSEAQEPYEQYF.

This clonotype was found a few times. The chain recombines TRBV28 with TRBJ1-2; tentative D call: TRBD1 (6 bases). The CDR3 consists of 13 residues. The V end was cut by 6 bases, the J end by 8 bases, with 16 bases between. CDR1 is MDHEN, CDR2 SYDVKM, per germline. This chain's CDR3 is CASRPSGGPGYTF. In DNA, the CDR3 is TGTGCCAGCAGACCTTCGGGGGGGCCCGGCTACACCTTC.

In its sample, this clonotype was seen many times. The chain carries TRBV4-3 and TRBJ1-2; TRBD1 is a possible D gene (5 bases). The length of the CDR3 is 14 residues. Trimming shortened V by 4 bases and J by 0 bases, and 9 bases separated the two germline ends. Germline lookup yields CDR1 LGHNA and CDR2 YSLEER. In nucleotides, the CDR3 is TGCGCCAGCAGCCTGGGGGGGGCTAACTATGGCTACACCTTC. As protein: CASSLGGANYGYTF.

In this sample, this clonotype turned up a few times. The chain links TRBV4-1 to TRBJ1-5; D unclear. There are 15 residues in the CDR3. CDR1 and CDR2 from the germline V gene are MGHRA and YSYEKL. Trimming left V 6 bases short and J 4 bases short, with 16 bases between. The CDR3 sequence: CASRREEQSNQPQHF. In nucleotides, the CDR3 is TGCGCCAGCAGGAGGGAGGAACAGTCTAATCAGCCCCAGCATTTT.

The chain couples TRBV20-1 to TRBJ1-1; 7 bases are a match to TRBD1. V gave up 3 bases and J gave up 1 base; unmatched junction bases: 2. The germline V gene has CDR1 DFQATT and CDR2 SNEGSKA (reference sequence). This CDR3 contains 13 residues. The CDR3 loop reads CSARTGPNTEAFF. The DNA for the CDR3 is TGCAGTGCTAGGACAGGGCCGAACACTGAAGCTTTCTTT.

This clonotype was detected ten times or more. The chain carries TRBV7-9 and TRBJ1-2; a weak D match, TRBD1 (5 bases). The V gene lost 4 bases and the J gene lost 11 bases, with 17 bases spanning the gap. The V gene's germline CDR1 is SEHNR and CDR2 FQNEAQ (reference sequence). The CDR3 extends over 13 amino acids. CDR3 sequence reads: CASSSTAPWGYTF. CDR3 nucleotides: TGTGCCAGCAGCTCGACAGCCCCCTGGGGTTACACCTTC.

The J gene is TRBJ2-6, the V gene TRBV5-5; D gene unclear. V was shortened by 0 bases and J by 0 bases, with 13 bases between the two germline ends. The germline V gene has CDR1 SGHKS and CDR2 YYEKEE (reference sequence). The CDR3 covers 18 residues. The CDR3 coding sequence is TGTGCCAGCAGCTTGGGGATGTGGGGAAACTCTGGGGCCAACGTCCTGACTTTC. The encoded protein is CASSLGMWGNSGANVLTF.

This clonotype was seen only once. One base away lies a much larger clone, so this may be a sequencing read error. This chain uses TRBV20-1 with TRBJ2-7; TRBD2 matches 8 bases. CDR1 is DFQATT, CDR2 SNEGSKA, per germline (reference sequence). This CDR3 has 16 residues. CDR3 amino acids: CCAPRPSRGASYEQYF. The CDR3 nucleotides are TGCTGTGCCCCCAGGCCTTCGCGGGGGGCCTCCTACGAGCAGTACTTC.

This clonotype was observed many times. The chain carries TRBV20-1 and TRBJ2-7; 7 nucleotides agree with TRBD1. Losses at the gene ends were 8 bases for V and 0 bases for J; bases not matched to a gene: 10. Germline loops: CDR1 DFQATT, CDR2 SNEGSKA (reference sequence). The CDR3 has 14 residues. This CDR3 is CSTISGTASYEQYF. DNA of the CDR3: TGCAGTACAATTTCCGGGACAGCCTCCTACGAGCAGTACTTC.

This clonotype was seen only a few times. The chain combines TRBV4-2 with TRBJ1-5; D gene unclear. Germline-derived CDR1 and CDR2 are LGHNA and YNFKEQ. The CDR3 contains 17 residues. Trimming took 0 bases from V and 3 from J, leaving 15 bases between them. This chain's CDR3 is CASSQDRRTRSNQPQHF. CDR3 nucleotides: TGTGCCAGCAGCCAAGATCGGAGGACCCGCTCCAATCAGCCCCAGCATTTT.

The chain carries TRBV7-2 and TRBJ2-1, with 9 positions matching TRBD1. The CDR3 runs to 15 residues. The germline V gene has CDR1 SGHTA and CDR2 FQGNSA. Trimming removed 5 bases from V and 2 bases from J; junction bases left unmatched: 4. DNA of the CDR3: TGTGCCAGCAGCCAAGGGACAGGGACCTACAATGAGCAGTTCTTC. Residues: CASSQGTGTYNEQFF.

The chain uses TRBV6-2 or TRBV6-3 and TRBJ2-2, with unresolved D. Trimming removed 8 bases from V and 8 bases from J, with 12 bases in between. Germline lookup yields CDR1 MNHEY and CDR2 SVGEGT. CDR3 length equals 12 residues. The CDR3 protein is CASASLSGELFF. In DNA, the CDR3 is TGTGCCAGCGCCAGCTTGTCAGGGGAGCTGTTTTTT.

The chain employs TRBV5-4 and TRBJ2-2, with 7 nucleotides matching TRBD2. J gave up 0 bases and V 2 bases, and 4 bases lay outside the gene matches. This CDR3 has 16 amino acids. Germline loops: CDR1 SGHNT, CDR2 YYREEE (reference sequence). CDR3 coding DNA: TGTGCCAGCAGCTTTGAGCTAGCGGCGAACACCGGGGAGCTGTTTTTT. It encodes CASSFELAANTGELFF.

The sample holds a few counts of this clonotype. The J gene is TRBJ2-3, the V gene TRBV5-8; D gene unclear. Trimming pared 4 bases from V and 2 bases from J, leaving 14 bases between. CDR3 length equals 15 residues. In germline, CDR1 is SGHTS, CDR2 YDEGEE. CDR3: CASSPTSRPTDTQYF. In DNA form, the CDR3 reads TGTGCCAGCAGCCCCACCAGCAGGCCCACAGATACGCAGTATTTT. Based on the CDR3 plus reference TRBV5-8 and TRBJ2-3, the full variable domain is EAGVTQSPTHLIKTRGQQATLRCSPISGHTSVYWYQQALGLGLQFLLWYDEGEERNRGNFPPRFSGRQFPNYSSELNVNALELEDSALYLCASSPTSRPTDTQYFGPGTRLTVL.

The rearrangement joins TRBV2 to TRBJ2-7, with D unclear. V lost 5 bases and J 0 bases, leaving 5 bases between the germline ends. CDR3 length: 12 amino acids. Germline-derived CDR1 and CDR2 are SNHLY and FYNNEI. CDR3 in amino acids: CASSRDSYEQYF. In nucleotides, the CDR3 is TGTGCCAGCAGTCGCGACTCCTACGAGCAGTACTTC.

A few counts support this clonotype. The gene calls are TRBV28 and TRBJ2-7; no clear D gene. Trimming stripped 1 base from V and 3 bases from J, with 7 bases between. The CDR3 has 13 amino acids. The germline CDR1 and CDR2 sequences are MDHEN and SYDVKM. DNA for the CDR3: TGTGCCAGCAGTTTATCCCGGATCTACGAGCAGTACTTC. Translated: CASSLSRIYEQYF.

This clonotype has a handful of counts. This chain connects TRBV20-1 to TRBJ2-3, with 8 bases matching TRBD2. CDR1 and CDR2 (germline): DFQATT, SNEGSKA (reference sequence). CDR3 length: 16 residues. V lost 0 bases, J lost 4 bases, and 9 bases stayed unmatched. As DNA, the CDR3 is TGCAGTGCTAGAGATAGGACTAGCTGGTCCGCAGATACGCAGTATTTT. Translated, it gives CSARDRTSWSADTQYF.